The next 25 T cell receptor beta chains were all read from a single sample in a study of blood T cell repertoires in COVID-19. The repertoire was sequenced with immunoSEQ multiplex PCR; TCRdb's copy has only in-frame clones and lacks some. Found here are some 220,000 clones, approximately 80% of them singletons; the top ten hold 9.5% to 15%. Sample: peripheral blood. The receptors stem from a human donor in a cohort sampled during active COVID-19.

V usage is TRBV5-5 and J usage is TRBJ1-1, with TRBD1 as a possible D gene (6 bases). The CDR3 has 14 residues. V was clipped by 1 base and J by 1 base, with 8 bases between them. Germline CDR1 SGHKS, CDR2 YYEKEE (reference sequence). In DNA, the CDR3 is TGTGCCAGCAGCTTGAAAGGGGGGAACACTGAAGCTTTCTTT. Its translation is CASSLKGGNTEAFF. The full variable domain, in which reference TRBV5-5 and TRBJ1-1 provide the parts outside the CDR3, is DAGVTQSPTHLIKTRGQQVTLRCSPISGHKSVSWYQQVLGQGPQFIFQYYEKEERGRGNFPDRFSARQFPNYSSELNVNALLLGDSALYLCASSLKGGNTEAFFGQGTRLTVV.

A single count supports this clone. The chain carries TRBV27 and TRBJ2-3; 9 bases agree with TRBD1. Germline loops: CDR1 MNHEY, CDR2 SMNVEV (reference sequence). The CDR3 totals 17 residues. The V and J ends lost 6 bases and 2 bases, in that order; junction bases with no gene match: 12. CDR3 protein: CASSPNPGTGFTDTQYF. The CDR3, as DNA: TGTGCCAGCAGCCCTAACCCCGGGACAGGGTTCACAGATACGCAGTATTTT.

To note about this clone: Other DNA variants within this sample encode the same CDR3. The rearrangement links TRBV28 to TRBJ2-7, with TRBD2 matching over 8 bases. This CDR3 spans 12 amino acids. Germline trimming cut 5 bases from V and 3 bases from J; bases unmatched to any gene: 0. Germline-derived CDR1 and CDR2 are MDHEN and SYDVKM. The CDR3 here is CASSSGGYEQYF. Here the CDR3 DNA reads TGTGCCAGCAGTAGCGGGGGCTACGAGCAGTACTTC.

This chain links TRBV5-1 with TRBJ2-1; 7 bases map to TRBD2. V trimming: 0 bases; J trimming: 2 bases; junction bases outside the gene matches: 8. The CDR3 runs 17 residues. Germline V gene lookup returns CDR1 SGHRS and CDR2 YFSETQ. The CDR3: CASSLVPTSSTYNEQFF. CDR3 nucleotide sequence: TGCGCCAGCAGCTTGGTCCCGACTAGCAGTACCTACAATGAGCAGTTCTTC.

The rearrangement uses TRBV3-1 (or the pseudogene TRBV3-2) and TRBJ1-5; perhaps TRBD1 as D (5 bases). CDR1 LGHDT and CDR2 YNNKEL come from the germline V gene (reference sequence). This CDR3 spans 14 amino acids. V lost 1 base and J lost 6, with 10 bases in between. The CDR3: CASSQGNQGQPQHF. The CDR3 nucleotides are TGTGCCAGCAGCCAAGGCAACCAGGGTCAGCCCCAGCATTTT.

The V call is TRBV7-9, the J call TRBJ1-3, with D maybe TRBD1 (6 bases). V was cut by 6 bases and J by 2 bases, with 11 bases left in between. CDR1 and CDR2 (germline): SEHNR, FQNEAQ (reference sequence). This CDR3 has 14 residues. DNA for the CDR3: TGTGCCAGCAGGGGCGGGGGCGCTGGAAACACCATATATTTT. Its protein product is CASRGGGAGNTIYF. The full variable domain, rest sourced from reference TRBV7-9 and TRBJ1-3, is DTGVSQNPRHKITKRGQNVTFRCDPISEHNRLYWYRQTLGQGPEFLTYFQNEAQLEKSRLLSDRFSAERPKGSFSTLEIQRTEQGDSAMYLCASRGGGAGNTIYFGEGSWLTVV.

This clone has a handful of counts. The CDR3 nucleotides are TGTGCCAGCAGCGCCTTACAGGGCTCCTACGAGCAGTACTTC. It yields the protein CASSALQGSYEQYF. The chain carries TRBV7-2 and TRBJ2-7, with D possibly TRBD1 on 6 matching bases. Germline V gives CDR1 SGHTA, CDR2 FQGNSA. V lost 5 bases and J lost 0, with 11 bases in between. The CDR3 spans 14 residues. The full variable domain, its missing parts supplied by reference TRBV7-2 and TRBJ2-7, is GAGVSQSPSNKVTEKGKDVELRCDPISGHTALYWYRQSLGQGLEFLIYFQGNSAPDKSGLPSDRFSAERTGGSVSTLTIQRTQQEDSAVYLCASSALQGSYEQYFGPGTRLTVT.

The chain recombines TRBV7-2 with TRBJ1-1, with 7 bases aligning to TRBD1. CDR1 is SGHTA and CDR2 is FQGNSA in the germline V gene. The junction had 5 bases not matched to a gene; V was cut back by 1 base and J by 0 bases. The CDR3 contains 16 residues. CDR3 bases: TGTGCCAGCAGCTTAGATGGACAGGTCATGAACACTGAAGCTTTCTTT. This gives the protein CASSLDGQVMNTEAFF.

V and J are TRBV19 and TRBJ2-5, with D maybe TRBD2 (6 bases). Germline V gene data show CDR1 as LNHDA and CDR2 as SQIVND (reference sequence). The CDR3 covers 15 residues. V lost 4 bases to trimming and J lost 2 bases, with 14 bases between them. The CDR3 protein is CASSTRGTEQETQYF. CDR3 DNA: TGTGCCAGTAGTACCCGCGGGACCGAGCAAGAGACCCAGTACTTC.

Notes on this clone: The junction does not match germline at one end; this may be a read error. The rearrangement joins TRBV10-3 to TRBJ1-2; 7 bases map to TRBD1. This CDR3 contains 15 residues. From germline, CDR1 is ENHRY and CDR2 SYGVKD. The CDR3 reads CAVRTSTGTNYGYTF. In DNA, the CDR3 is TGTGCCGTCAGGACCTCGACAGGGACTAACTATGGCTACACCTTC.

The chain links TRBV7-8 to TRBJ2-2, with a possible D match to TRBD2 (7 bases). V lost 3 bases and J lost 6, with 17 bases in between. There are 16 residues in the CDR3. Germline lookup yields CDR1 SGHVS and CDR2 FQNEAQ. CDR3 loop: CASSFPSGGAAGELFF. The CDR3 region has the DNA TGTGCCAGCAGCTTCCCTTCGGGGGGCGCCGCCGGGGAGCTGTTTTTT. Full variable domain (missing parts from reference TRBV7-8 and TRBJ2-2): GAGVSQSPRYKVAKRGQDVALRCDPISGHVSLFWYQQALGQGPEFLTYFQNEAQLDKSGLPSDRFFAERPEGSVSTLKIQRTQQEDSAVYLCASSFPSGGAAGELFFGEGSRLTVL.

The CDR3: CASSPGGFGYTF. CDR3 coding DNA: TGTGCCAGCAGTCCGGGAGGGTTTGGCTACACCTTC. V usage is TRBV28 and J usage is TRBJ1-2, with D hard to call. This CDR3 is built from 12 residues. Germline assignment: CDR1 MDHEN and CDR2 SYDVKM. V was cut by 5 bases and J by 7 bases, with 11 bases left in between.

The chain carries TRBV24-1 and TRBJ1-2; D is uncertain. Germline CDR1 is KGHDR and CDR2 is SFDVKD. V was pared by 1 base and J by 6 bases, with 5 bases between. The CDR3 runs 12 residues. In DNA, the CDR3 is TGTGCCACCAGTGATTTTACAAATGGCTACACCTTC. Residues: CATSDFTNGYTF.

This sequence joins TRBV4-3 and TRBJ2-1, with 11 bases matching TRBD2. This CDR3 region has 16 residues. Germline CDR1 is LGHNA and CDR2 is YSLEER. V gave up 0 bases and J gave up 5 bases; unmatched junction bases: 3. The CDR3 bases are TGCGCCAGCAGCCAAGACTTACTAGCGGGGGACAATGAGCAGTTCTTC. Amino acid sequence: CASSQDLLAGDNEQFF.

This chain uses TRBV24-1 with TRBJ2-1, with D possibly TRBD1 on 5 matching bases. In germline, CDR1 is KGHDR, CDR2 SFDVKD. The CDR3 length is 16 residues. V was clipped by 4 bases and J by 6 bases, with 18 bases between them. This CDR3 reads CATSDSTAIRRNEQFF. DNA of the CDR3: TGTGCCACCAGTGACTCGACAGCCATACGTCGCAATGAGCAGTTCTTC.

The genes are TRBV18 and TRBJ1-4, with D possibly being TRBD1 (6 bases). Germline CDR1 and CDR2: KGHSH and LQKENI. This CDR3 has 13 amino acids. V was trimmed by 9 bases and J by 3 bases, leaving 11 bases between them. The CDR3 region is CASSRQANEKLFF. The CDR3 region has the DNA TGTGCCAGTTCCAGACAGGCTAATGAAAAACTGTTTTTT. Together with reference TRBV18 and TRBJ1-4, the CDR3 gives the full variable domain: NAGVMQNPRHLVRRRGQEARLRCSPMKGHSHVYWYRQLPEEGLKFMVYLQKENIIDESGMPKERFSAEFPKEGPSILRIQQVVRGDSAAYFCASSRQANEKLFFGSGTQLSVL.

The V gene is TRBV3-1 (or the pseudogene TRBV3-2), the J gene TRBJ1-2; 8 bases are shared with TRBD1. Germline V lookup: CDR1 LGHDT, CDR2 YNNKEL (reference sequence). The CDR3 is 15 amino acids. Unmatched junction bases numbered 5, after V lost 3 bases and J lost 2 bases. The CDR3: CASSHHYRGNYGYTF. CDR3 DNA sequence: TGTGCCAGCAGCCACCACTACAGGGGGAACTATGGCTACACCTTC.

The gene calls are TRBV29-1 and TRBJ2-1; 7 bases fit TRBD1. This CDR3 contains 13 residues. Germline CDR1 SQVTM, CDR2 ANQGSEA. Trimming at V came to 6 bases and at J to 1 base, leaving 3 bases not matched to a gene. The CDR3 region has the DNA TGCAGCGTACGGGACAGATCCTACAATGAGCAGTTCTTC. Protein product: CSVRDRSYNEQFF.

The V gene is TRBV30, the J gene TRBJ2-7; 9 bases align to TRBD1. V lost 5 bases, J lost 5 bases, and 13 bases stayed unmatched. The length of the CDR3 is 15 residues. CDR1 is GTSNPN, CDR2 SVGIG, per germline (reference sequence). The CDR3 DNA sequence: TGTGCCTGGCGGTCGCGACAGGGGGGGACCCACGAGCAGTACTTC. Translation: CAWRSRQGGTHEQYF. The complete variable domain, with remaining parts taken from reference TRBV30 and TRBJ2-7, reads SQTIHQWPATLVQPVGSPLSLECTVEGTSNPNLYWYRQAAGRGLQLLFYSVGIGQISSEVPQNLSASRPQDRQFILSSKKLLLSDSGFYLCAWRSRQGGTHEQYFGPGTRLTVT.

This chain links TRBV19 with TRBJ2-3, with 11 bases lining up with TRBD2. CDR3 length: 15 amino acids. CDR1 and CDR2 from the germline V gene are LNHDA and SQIVND (reference sequence). V was pared by 6 bases and J by 5 bases, with 7 bases of the junction left unmatched. Here the CDR3 reads CASRALAGEGDTQYF. The CDR3 DNA reads as TGTGCCAGTAGAGCACTAGCGGGAGAGGGAGATACGCAGTATTTT.

V gene TRBV24-1 combines with J gene TRBJ2-2; 11 bases align to TRBD1. CDR1 KGHDR and CDR2 SFDVKD come from the germline V gene. This CDR3 comprises 15 residues. Trimming at V came to 10 bases and at J to 6 bases, leaving 9 bases not matched to a gene. The chain's CDR3 is CATREPGQGAGELFF. The CDR3 DNA reads TGTGCCACGAGAGAACCGGGACAGGGGGCCGGGGAGCTGTTTTTT.

The CDR3: CASSLGGTSGTDTQYF. The CDR3 DNA reads TGCGCCAGCAGCTTGGGAGGGACTAGCGGCACAGATACGCAGTATTTT. The V call is TRBV5-1, the J call TRBJ2-3; 10 positions match TRBD2. V lost 0 bases and J lost 1; bases outside the gene matches: 2. Germline-derived CDR1 and CDR2 are SGHRS and YFSETQ. This CDR3 spans 16 amino acids.

This clone appeared a single time. V usage is TRBV11-2 and J usage is TRBJ2-3; D is uncertain. The V end was cut by 6 bases, the J end by 4 bases, with 14 bases between. CDR1 SGHAT and CDR2 FQNNGV come from the germline V gene. This CDR3 is 14 amino acids long. CDR3 protein: CASSKLLPPDTQYF. The CDR3 bases are TGTGCCAGCAGTAAACTTCTTCCGCCAGATACGCAGTATTTT.

The chain carries TRBV30 and TRBJ2-3; 7 bases map to TRBD2. The CDR3 extends over 14 amino acids. Per the germline V gene, CDR1 is GTSNPN and CDR2 is SVGIG (reference sequence). The J segment lost 4 bases and the V segment lost 3 bases, leaving 7 bases of the junction unmatched. CDR3 nucleotide sequence: TGTGCCTGGAGAAGGGGAGGGGACCCAGATACGCAGTATTTT. Protein product: CAWRRGGDPDTQYF.

V usage is TRBV5-1 and J usage is TRBJ1-2, with TRBD1 matching over 8 bases. The CDR3 loop spans 16 amino acids. Trimming at V came to 1 base and at J to 7 bases, leaving 12 bases not matched to a gene. The germline gives CDR1 SGHRS, CDR2 YFSETQ. Here the CDR3 DNA reads TGCGCCAGCAGCTTGACCCACCGACAGGGGACGGGTGGCTACACCTTC. Encoded protein: CASSLTHRQGTGGYTF.